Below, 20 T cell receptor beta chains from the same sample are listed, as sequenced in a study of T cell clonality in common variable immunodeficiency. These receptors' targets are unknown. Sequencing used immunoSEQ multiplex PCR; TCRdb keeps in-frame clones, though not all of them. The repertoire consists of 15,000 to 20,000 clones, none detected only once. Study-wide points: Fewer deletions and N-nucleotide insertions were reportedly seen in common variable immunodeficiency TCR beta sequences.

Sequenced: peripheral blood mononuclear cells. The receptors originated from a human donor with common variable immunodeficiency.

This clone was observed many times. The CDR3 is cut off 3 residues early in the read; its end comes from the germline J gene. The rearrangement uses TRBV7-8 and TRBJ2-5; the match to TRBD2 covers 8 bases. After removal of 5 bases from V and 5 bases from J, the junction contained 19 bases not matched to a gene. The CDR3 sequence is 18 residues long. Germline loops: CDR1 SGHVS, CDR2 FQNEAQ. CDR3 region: CASSPRLRSGSGMETQYF. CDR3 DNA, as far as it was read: TGTGCCAGCAGCCCCCGACTGAGAAGCGGGAGCGGAATGGAGACC.

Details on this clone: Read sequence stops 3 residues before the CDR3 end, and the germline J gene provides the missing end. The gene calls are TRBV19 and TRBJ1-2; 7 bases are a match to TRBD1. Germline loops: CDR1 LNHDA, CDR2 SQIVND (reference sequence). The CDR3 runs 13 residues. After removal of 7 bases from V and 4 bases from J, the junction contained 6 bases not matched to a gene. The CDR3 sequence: CASMGDSFYGYTF. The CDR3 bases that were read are TGTGCCAGTATGGGGGACAGCTTCTATGGC.

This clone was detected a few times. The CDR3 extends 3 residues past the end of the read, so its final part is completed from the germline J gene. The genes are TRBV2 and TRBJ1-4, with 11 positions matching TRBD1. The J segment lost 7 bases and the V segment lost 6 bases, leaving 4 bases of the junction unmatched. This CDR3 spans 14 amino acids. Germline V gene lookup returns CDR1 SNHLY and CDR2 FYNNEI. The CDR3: CASRGQGAGEKLFF. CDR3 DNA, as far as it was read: TGTGCCAGCAGAGGACAGGGGGCGGGTGAAAAA.

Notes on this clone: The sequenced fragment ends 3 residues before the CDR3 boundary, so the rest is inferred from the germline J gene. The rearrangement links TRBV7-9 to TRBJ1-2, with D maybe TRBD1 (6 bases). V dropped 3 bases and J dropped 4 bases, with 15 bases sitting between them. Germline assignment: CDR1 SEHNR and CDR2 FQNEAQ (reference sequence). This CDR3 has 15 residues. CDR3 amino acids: CASSLAMDRIYGYTF. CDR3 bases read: TGTGCCAGCAGCTTGGCCATGGACAGAATCTATGGC.

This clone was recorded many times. The CDR3 bases that were read are TGTGCCAGCAGCTCCCCCCAGGGGGCGCGAGGC. Its protein product is CASSSPQGARG. The whole CDR3 is CASSSPQGARGYTF. This chain joins TRBV5-4 and TRBJ1-2; 8 bases are shared with TRBD1. The missing CDR3 end, 3 residues past where the read stops, is filled in from the germline J gene. Germline assignment: CDR1 SGHNT and CDR2 YYREEE (reference sequence). This CDR3 comprises 14 residues.

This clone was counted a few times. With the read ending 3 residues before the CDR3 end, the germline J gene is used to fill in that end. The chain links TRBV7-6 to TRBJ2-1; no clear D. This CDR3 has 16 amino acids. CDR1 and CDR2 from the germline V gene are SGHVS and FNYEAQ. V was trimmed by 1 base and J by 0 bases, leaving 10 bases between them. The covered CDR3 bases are TGTGCCAGCAGCTTAGAAAGGTCCAGCTCCTACAATGAG. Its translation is CASSLERSSSYNE. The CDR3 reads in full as CASSLERSSSYNEQFF.

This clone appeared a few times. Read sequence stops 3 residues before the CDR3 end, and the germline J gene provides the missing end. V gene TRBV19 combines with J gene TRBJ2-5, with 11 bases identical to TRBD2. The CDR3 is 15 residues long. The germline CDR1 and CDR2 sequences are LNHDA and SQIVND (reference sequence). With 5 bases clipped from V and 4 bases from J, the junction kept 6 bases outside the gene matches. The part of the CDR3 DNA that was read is TGTGCCAGTAGTCAGACTAGCGGGGCGTCAGAGACC. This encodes CASSQTSGASET. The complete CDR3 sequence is CASSQTSGASETQYF.

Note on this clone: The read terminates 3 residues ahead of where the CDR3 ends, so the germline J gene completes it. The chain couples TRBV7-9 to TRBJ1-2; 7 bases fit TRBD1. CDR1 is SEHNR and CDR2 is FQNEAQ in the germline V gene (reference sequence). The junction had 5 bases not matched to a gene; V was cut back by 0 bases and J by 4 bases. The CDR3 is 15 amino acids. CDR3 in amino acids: CASSLAKGASYGYTF. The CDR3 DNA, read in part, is TGTGCCAGCAGCTTAGCGAAGGGGGCCAGCTATGGC.

The DNA read from the CDR3 is TGTGCCTGGAGTGTAAAGGGGACAGGGGGCGCGAATGGC. This encodes CAWSVKGTGGANG. The full-length CDR3 reads as CAWSVKGTGGANGYTF. The gene calls are TRBV30 and TRBJ1-2, with TRBD1 matching over 12 bases. Read sequence stops 3 residues before the CDR3 end, and the germline J gene provides the missing end. CDR3 length: 16 residues. The V segment lost 0 bases and the J segment 6 bases; nucleotides outside the gene matches: 8. CDR1 and CDR2 from the germline V gene are GTSNPN and SVGIG (reference sequence).

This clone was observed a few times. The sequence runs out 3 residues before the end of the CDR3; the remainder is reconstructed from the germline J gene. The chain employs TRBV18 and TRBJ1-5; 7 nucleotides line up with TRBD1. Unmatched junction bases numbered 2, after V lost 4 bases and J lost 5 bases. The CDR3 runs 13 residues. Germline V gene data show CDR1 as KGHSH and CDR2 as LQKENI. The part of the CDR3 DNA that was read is TGTGCCAGCTCACAAACAGGGGATCAGCCC. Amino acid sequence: CASSQTGDQP. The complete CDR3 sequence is CASSQTGDQPQHF.

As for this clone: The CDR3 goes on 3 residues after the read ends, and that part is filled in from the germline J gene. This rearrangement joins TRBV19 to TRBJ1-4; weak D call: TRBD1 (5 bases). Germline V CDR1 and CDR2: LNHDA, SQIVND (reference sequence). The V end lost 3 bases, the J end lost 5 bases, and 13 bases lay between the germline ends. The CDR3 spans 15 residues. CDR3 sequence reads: CASSIQDTINEKLFF. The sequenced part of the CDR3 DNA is TGTGCCAGTAGTATTCAGGACACGATCAATGAAAAA. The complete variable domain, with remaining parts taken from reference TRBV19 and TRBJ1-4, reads DGGITQSPKYLFRKEGQNVTLSCEQNLNHDAMYWYRQDPGQGLRLIYYSQIVNDFQKGDIAEGYSVSREKKESFPLTVTSAQKNPTAFYLCASSIQDTINEKLFFGSGTQLSVL.

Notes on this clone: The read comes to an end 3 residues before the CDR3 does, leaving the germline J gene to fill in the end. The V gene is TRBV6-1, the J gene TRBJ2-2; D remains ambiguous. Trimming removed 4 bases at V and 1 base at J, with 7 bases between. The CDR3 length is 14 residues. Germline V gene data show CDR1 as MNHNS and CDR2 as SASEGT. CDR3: CASSVSGNTGELFF. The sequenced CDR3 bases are TGTGCCAGCAGTGTCTCCGGGAACACCGGGGAG.

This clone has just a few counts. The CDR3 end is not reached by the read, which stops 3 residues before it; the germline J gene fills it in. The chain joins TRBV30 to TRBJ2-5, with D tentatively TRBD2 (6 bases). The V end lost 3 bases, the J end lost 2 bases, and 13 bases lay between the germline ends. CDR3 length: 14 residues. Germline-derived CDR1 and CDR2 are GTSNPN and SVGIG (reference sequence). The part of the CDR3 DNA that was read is TGTGCCTGGAGGGAGGGACTGCAACAAGAGACC. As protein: CAWREGLQQET. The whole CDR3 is CAWREGLQQETQYF.

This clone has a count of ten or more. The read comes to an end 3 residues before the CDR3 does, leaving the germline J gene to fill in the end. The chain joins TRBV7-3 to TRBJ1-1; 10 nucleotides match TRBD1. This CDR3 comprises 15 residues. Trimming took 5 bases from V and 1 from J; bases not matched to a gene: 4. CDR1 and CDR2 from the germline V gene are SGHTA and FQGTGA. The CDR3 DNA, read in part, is TGTGCCAGCAGCGGAAGACAGGGGGCGAACACTGAA. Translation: CASSGRQGANTE. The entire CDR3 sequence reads CASSGRQGANTEAFF.

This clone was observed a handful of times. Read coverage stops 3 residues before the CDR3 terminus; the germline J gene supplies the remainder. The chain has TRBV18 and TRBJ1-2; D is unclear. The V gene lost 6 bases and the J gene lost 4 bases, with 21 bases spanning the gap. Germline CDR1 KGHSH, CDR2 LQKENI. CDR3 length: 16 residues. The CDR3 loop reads CASSQSGGDSGYGYTF. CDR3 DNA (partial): TGTGCCAGCTCCCAAAGCGGCGGGGATTCAGGCTATGGC. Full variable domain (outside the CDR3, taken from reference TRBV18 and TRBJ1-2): NAGVMQNPRHLVRRRGQEARLRCSPMKGHSHVYWYRQLPEEGLKFMVYLQKENIIDESGMPKERFSAEFPKEGPSILRIQQVVRGDSAAYFCASSQSGGDSGYGYTFGSGTRLTVV.

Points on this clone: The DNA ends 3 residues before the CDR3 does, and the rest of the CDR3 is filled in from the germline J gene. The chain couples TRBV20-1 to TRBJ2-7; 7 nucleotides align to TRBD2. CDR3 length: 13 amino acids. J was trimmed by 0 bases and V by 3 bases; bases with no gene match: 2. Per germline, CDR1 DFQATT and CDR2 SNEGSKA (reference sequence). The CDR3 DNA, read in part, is TGCAGTGCTAGGAGCGGGGTCTCCTACGAG. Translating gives CSARSGVSYE. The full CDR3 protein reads CSARSGVSYEQYF.

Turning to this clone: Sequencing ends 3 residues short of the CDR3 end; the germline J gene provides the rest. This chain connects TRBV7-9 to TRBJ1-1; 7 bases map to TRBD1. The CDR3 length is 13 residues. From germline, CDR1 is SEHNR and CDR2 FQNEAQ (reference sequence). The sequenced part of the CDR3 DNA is TGTGCCAGCAGCCTCAGGGGGGCCAACGAA. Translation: CASSLRGANE. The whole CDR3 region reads CASSLRGANEAFF.

Partial CDR3 DNA: TGTGCCAGCGGATTTCAGGGCGGCTATGGC. Translated: CASGFQGGYG. The full CDR3 protein is CASGFQGGYGYTF. V gene TRBV7-2 combines with J gene TRBJ1-2, with a tentative D call TRBD1 (5 bases). The CDR3 end lies 3 residues beyond the end of the read and is filled in from the germline J gene. CDR1 is SGHTA, CDR2 FQGNSA, per germline. The V end lost 8 bases, the J end lost 4 bases, and 14 bases lay between the germline ends. The CDR3 covers 13 residues.

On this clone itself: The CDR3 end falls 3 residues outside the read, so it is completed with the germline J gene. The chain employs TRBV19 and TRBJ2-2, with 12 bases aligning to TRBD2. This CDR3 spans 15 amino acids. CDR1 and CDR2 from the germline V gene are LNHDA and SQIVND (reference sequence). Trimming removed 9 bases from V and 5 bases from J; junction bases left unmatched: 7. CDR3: CASCTGTSGTGELFF. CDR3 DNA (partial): TGTGCCAGCTGTACCGGGACTAGCGGGACCGGGGAG. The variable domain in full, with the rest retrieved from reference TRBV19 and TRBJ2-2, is DGGITQSPKYLFRKEGQNVTLSCEQNLNHDAMYWYRQDPGQGLRLIYYSQIVNDFQKGDIAEGYSVSREKKESFPLTVTSAQKNPTAFYLCASCTGTSGTGELFFGEGSRLTVL.

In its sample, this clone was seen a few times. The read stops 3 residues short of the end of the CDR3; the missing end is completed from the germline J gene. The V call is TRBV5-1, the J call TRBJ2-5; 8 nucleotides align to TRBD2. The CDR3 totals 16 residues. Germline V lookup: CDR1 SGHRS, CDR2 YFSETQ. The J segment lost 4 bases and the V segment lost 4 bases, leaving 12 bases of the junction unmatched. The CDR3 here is CASSGQGAGARETQYF. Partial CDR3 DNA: TGCGCCAGCAGCGGCCAGGGAGCGGGAGCAAGAGAGACC.